The clone carrying this T cell receptor beta chain was observed at least ten times. Genomic DNA from each subset was divided evenly over several immunoSEQ plates. Some clones are missing from TCRdb's copy, which holds only in-frame ones; the method was immunoSEQ multiplex PCR. The repertoire holds hundreds of thousands of clones, 73% seen once, with around 2% in the top ten. This CDR3 contains 16 residues. V was clipped by 4 bases and J by 6 bases; unmatched bases: 12. Germline V gives CDR1 LNHDA, CDR2 SQIVND (reference sequence). These data originate in a study of shared clonotypes between healthy human individuals. Overall study: Each donor's CD8 memory used one plate, CD8 naive two, each CD4 subset three.

This receptor was obtained from a woman aged 25 to 39 in good health. The source material was memory CD4+ T cells sorted from blood. Subset given: CD45RA-negative fraction. The chain employs TRBV19 and TRBJ2-3, with 8 bases matching TRBD1. In DNA, the CDR3 is TGTGCCAGTAGTACCTTCCAGGGGGCCGGGGCGGATACGCAGTATTTT. Protein product: CASSTFQGAGADTQYF.